A single sample gave rise to the 19 T cell receptor beta chains below, sequenced in a study of T cells in Graves' hyperthyroidism and ophthalmopathy. TCR beta CDR3 sequences were amplified from RNA transcripts. First-round RT-PCR of the TCR CDR3 relied on the HTBI primer set. MiXCR, applied by TCRdb to the multiplex PCR reads, yields one record per CDR3 protein. The sample includes 350,000 to 500,000 distinct CDR3 sequences, roughly an eighth of them seen just once. Sequencing was done on a sample of blood. The source is a woman under 30 with Graves' hyperthyroidism.

This clonotype has at least ten counts. This sequence joins TRBV7-9 and TRBJ1-4; a weak D match, TRBD1 (6 bases). The V end was cut by 5 bases, the J end by 3 bases, with 13 bases between. Germline CDR1 SEHNR, CDR2 FQNEAQ (reference sequence). The CDR3 has 15 residues. The CDR3 DNA reads as TGTGCCAGCAGCCGCTCGGGACACGCTAATGAAAAACTGTTTTTT. It is translated as CASSRSGHANEKLFF.

This clonotype was observed at least ten times. CDR3: CSASRWETQYF. Written as DNA, the CDR3 is TGCAGTGCTAGTAGGTGGGAGACCCAGTACTTC. J is TRBJ2-5 and V is TRBV20-1; D uncertain. V gave up 3 bases and J gave up 5 bases, with 7 bases separating them. Germline V gene lookup returns CDR1 DFQATT and CDR2 SNEGSKA (reference sequence). This CDR3 contains 11 residues.

Many counts were recorded for this clonotype. The gene calls are TRBV20-1 and TRBJ1-5, with D perhaps matching TRBD1 (5 bases). V was trimmed by 2 bases and J by 6 bases, leaving 14 bases between them. Germline V gene sequence: CDR1 DFQATT, CDR2 SNEGSKA (reference sequence). The CDR3 is 14 residues long. CDR3 DNA sequence: TGCAGTGCTAGAATCCCTTGGGGCCCTCAGCCCCAGCATTTT. Translating gives CSARIPWGPQPQHF.

This clonotype was observed at least ten times. The chain combines TRBV28 with TRBJ2-2; no firm D call. The V gene's germline CDR1 is MDHEN and CDR2 SYDVKM. The CDR3 length is 12 residues. V lost 10 bases and J lost 3, with 9 bases in between. CDR3 sequence: CATTMHTGELFF. The CDR3 DNA follows: TGTGCCACCACCATGCACACCGGGGAGCTGTTTTTT.

The rearrangement joins TRBV5-1 to TRBJ2-1; 12 bases are shared with TRBD2. The CDR3 is made up of 18 amino acids. Germline CDR1 SGHRS, CDR2 YFSETQ. V shed 0 bases and J 2 bases; nucleotides not matched to a gene: 6. For the CDR3, the DNA is TGCGCCAGCAGCTTGGAGGCTAGCGGGAGGGCCGCCTACAATGAGCAGTTCTTC. It specifies CASSLEASGRAAYNEQFF.

The chain is built from TRBV6-2 or TRBV6-3 and TRBJ2-3; tentatively, D is TRBD1 or TRBD2 (5 bases each). This CDR3 is 16 amino acids long. V lost 7 bases to trimming and J lost 0 bases, with 17 bases between them. Germline CDR1 reads MNHEY; CDR2 reads SVGEGT. CDR3 residues: CASISSGRASTDTQYF. The CDR3 nucleotides are TGTGCCAGCATTAGTTCGGGGCGAGCTAGCACAGATACGCAGTATTTT.

This clonotype appeared once. The chain recombines TRBV5-4 with TRBJ2-1; 11 positions agree with TRBD2. The CDR3 consists of 15 residues. Per the germline V gene, CDR1 is SGHNT and CDR2 is YYREEE (reference sequence). With V trimmed by 5 bases and J by 2 bases, 3 bases remained unmatched. CDR3 sequence reads: CASRTSGSTYNEQFF. The CDR3 DNA follows: TGTGCCAGCAGAACTAGCGGGAGTACCTACAATGAGCAGTTCTTC.

The table lists this clonotype with many counts. The gene calls are TRBV3-1 and TRBJ2-4; D gene ambiguous. Between the trimmed V and J ends, which lost 1 base and 2 bases, there was a span of 12 bases. CDR1 and CDR2 from the germline V gene are LGHDT and YNNKEL (reference sequence). This CDR3 has 16 residues. The CDR3 loop is CASSQVGLGSKNIQYF. In DNA, the CDR3 is TGTGCCAGCAGCCAAGTCGGATTGGGGTCCAAAAACATTCAGTACTTC.

This clonotype was counted ten times or more. This chain joins TRBV13 and TRBJ2-3; perhaps TRBD2 as D (5 bases). V lost 5 bases to trimming and J lost 2 bases, with 14 bases between them. The CDR3 length is 15 residues. From germline, CDR1 is PRHDT and CDR2 FYEKMQ (reference sequence). CDR3 nucleotides: TGTGCCAGCAGCCCCCAGCCTAGCTTCACAGATACGCAGTATTTT. This codes for CASSPQPSFTDTQYF.

This clonotype has ten or more counts. The gene calls are TRBV6-1 and TRBJ2-1, with D possibly called TRBD1 or TRBD2 (5 bases each). Germline V gene lookup returns CDR1 MNHNS and CDR2 SASEGT. The CDR3 consists of 13 residues. The germline V and J ends were trimmed by 7 bases and 9 bases, with 16 bases remaining between them. CDR3 bases: TGTGCCAGCAACCTCCGGGACGGACGTGAGCAGTTCTTC. Translated: CASNLRDGREQFF.

This clonotype was seen repeatedly, ten times or more. This chain uses TRBV2 with TRBJ1-1; the D gene is possibly TRBD1 (5 bases). Germline lookup yields CDR1 SNHLY and CDR2 FYNNEI. Trimming shortened V by 3 bases and J by 5 bases, and 13 bases separated the two germline ends. The CDR3 length is 14 residues. CDR3 residues: CASSDQGLGTEAFF. The CDR3, as DNA: TGTGCCAGCAGTGACCAGGGTCTGGGAACTGAAGCTTTCTTT. The whole variable domain, filled in from reference TRBV2 and TRBJ1-1, reads EPEVTQTPSHQVTQMGQEVILRCVPISNHLYFYWYRQILGQKVEFLVSFYNNEISEKSEIFDDQFSVERPDGSNFTLKIRSTKLEDSAMYFCASSDQGLGTEAFFGQGTRLTVV.

This clonotype came up many times. The J gene is TRBJ2-2, the V gene TRBV2, with 7 bases identical to TRBD2. The germline V gene has CDR1 SNHLY and CDR2 FYNNEI. Unmatched junction bases numbered 10, after V lost 8 bases and J lost 7 bases. CDR3 size: 14 residues. CDR3 in amino acids: CASRRLAGGGELFF. In DNA form, the CDR3 reads TGTGCCAGCCGGAGACTAGCTGGCGGCGGGGAGCTGTTTTTT.

This clonotype has a handful of counts. This chain links TRBV6-1 with TRBJ2-5, with TRBD1 matching over 8 bases. V lost 2 bases to trimming and J lost 14 bases; unmatched junction nucleotides: 13. Germline V gives CDR1 MNHNS, CDR2 SASEGT. The CDR3 consists of 14 residues. CDR3 bases: TGTGCCAGCAGTGAAAGTCAGGGGGCGCCTACCCTCTACTTC. This encodes CASSESQGAPTLYF.

This clonotype has only one observation. The V and J genes are TRBV20-1 and TRBJ2-3; TRBD2 matches 7 bases. Germline V CDR1 and CDR2: DFQATT, SNEGSKA (reference sequence). V was clipped by 6 bases and J by 4 bases; unmatched bases: 13. The CDR3 spans 15 residues. CDR3 sequence reads: CSAPKAGEGADTQYF. CDR3 bases: TGCAGTGCCCCGAAGGCGGGAGAGGGCGCAGATACGCAGTATTTT.

This clonotype was observed many times. This chain uses TRBV7-2 with TRBJ1-1, with unresolved D. The V and J ends lost 8 bases and 0 bases respectively, with 10 bases between them. CDR3 size: 13 residues. The germline CDR1 and CDR2 sequences are SGHTA and FQGNSA. This chain's CDR3 is CASLVSLNTEAFF. CDR3 bases: TGTGCCAGCCTGGTGTCCCTGAACACTGAAGCTTTCTTT.

V and J are TRBV7-9 and TRBJ1-1; unclear D gene. The CDR3 totals 14 residues. Germline assignment: CDR1 SEHNR and CDR2 FQNEAQ (reference sequence). The V and J ends lost 3 bases and 6 bases respectively, with 14 bases between them. CDR3 coding DNA: TGTGCCAGCAGCTTGTCCAAGGGAGGCGCTGAAGCTTTCTTT. It encodes CASSLSKGGAEAFF.

This CDR3 is CASSIAGTGVHNEQFF. DNA for the CDR3: TGTGCCAGTAGTATCGCTGGGACAGGGGTTCACAATGAGCAGTTCTTC. This chain joins TRBV19 and TRBJ2-1, with TRBD1 identical over 10 bases. This CDR3 has 16 residues. CDR1 and CDR2 (germline): LNHDA, SQIVND (reference sequence). Unmatched junction bases numbered 7, after V lost 3 bases and J lost 5 bases.

In this sample, this clonotype turned up a few times. V gene TRBV9 combines with J gene TRBJ2-3; 7 nucleotides agree with TRBD2. The V gene end was trimmed by 4 bases and the J gene end by 2 bases; junction bases not matched to a gene: 1. Germline CDR1 is SGDLS and CDR2 is YYNGEE. The CDR3 extends over 13 amino acids. In DNA form, the CDR3 reads TGTGCCAGCAGCCGGGACTACACAGATACGCAGTATTTT. This translates into CASSRDYTDTQYF.

This chain links TRBV30 with TRBJ2-5; D is undetermined. V was clipped by 2 bases and J by 7 bases, with 17 bases between them. The CDR3 loop spans 14 amino acids. Germline lookup yields CDR1 GTSNPN and CDR2 SVGIG (reference sequence). This chain's CDR3 is CAWSSFFGPWTQYF. In DNA, the CDR3 is TGTGCCTGGAGTTCCTTTTTTGGTCCCTGGACCCAGTACTTC.